Shown below are 2 T cell receptor beta chains from a single sample sequenced in a study of CD8+ T cells in alopecia areata. Reverse transcription of extracted RNA yielded cDNA, which provided the sequencing template. Measured with immunoSEQ multiplex PCR; TCRdb has only the in-frame clones, and not every one. The sample lists 9,000 to 13,000 clones, around three fifths occurring once. In alopecia areata patients, both lesional scalp punch biopsies and peripheral blood were collected. The input for sequencing was skin, taken at week 0. The origin of the receptors is a human donor with alopecia areata.

V and J are TRBV28 and TRBJ1-5; 7 bases align to TRBD1. Germline trimming cut 5 bases from V and 3 bases from J; bases unmatched to any gene: 13. Looked up from germline, CDR1 is MDHEN and CDR2 is SYDVKM. The CDR3 has 17 residues. This CDR3 is CASSPPGQAQNNQPQHF. CDR3 DNA: TGTGCCAGCAGTCCCCCAGGACAGGCCCAGAACAATCAGCCCCAGCATTTT. Combining the CDR3 with reference TRBV28 and TRBJ1-5 gives the whole variable domain DVKVTQSSRYLVKRTGEKVFLECVQDMDHENMFWYRQDPGLGLRLIYFSYDVKMKEKGDIPEGYSVSREKKERFSLILESASTNQTSMYLCASSPPGQAQNNQPQHFGDGTRLSIL.

This clone was seen a few times. The rearrangement uses TRBV2 and TRBJ1-4; weak D call: TRBD1 (6 bases). V lost 6 bases to trimming and J lost 7 bases, with 21 bases between them. In germline, CDR1 is SNHLY, CDR2 FYNNEI. CDR3 size: 16 residues. The CDR3 DNA follows: TGTGCCAGCAGAGCCGGGACACCCTTCAGGATTGAAAAACTGTTTTTT. This translates into CASRAGTPFRIEKLFF.